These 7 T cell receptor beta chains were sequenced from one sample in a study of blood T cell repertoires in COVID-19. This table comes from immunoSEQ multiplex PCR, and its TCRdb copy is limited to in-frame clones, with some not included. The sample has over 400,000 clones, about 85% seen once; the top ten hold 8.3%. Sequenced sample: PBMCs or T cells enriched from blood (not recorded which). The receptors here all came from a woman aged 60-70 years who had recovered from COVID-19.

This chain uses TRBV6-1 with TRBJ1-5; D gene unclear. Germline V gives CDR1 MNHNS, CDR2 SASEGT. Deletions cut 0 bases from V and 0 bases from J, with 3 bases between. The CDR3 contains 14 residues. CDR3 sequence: CASSEAFSNQPQHF. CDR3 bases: TGTGCCAGCAGTGAAGCCTTTAGCAATCAGCCCCAGCATTTT.

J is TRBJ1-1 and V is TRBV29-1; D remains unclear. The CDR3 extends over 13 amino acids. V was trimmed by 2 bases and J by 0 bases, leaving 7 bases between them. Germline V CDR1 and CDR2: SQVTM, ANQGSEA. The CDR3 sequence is CSVESSMNTEAFF. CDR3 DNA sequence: TGCAGCGTTGAAAGCTCCATGAACACTGAAGCTTTCTTT. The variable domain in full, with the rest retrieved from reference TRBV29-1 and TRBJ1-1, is SAVISQKPSRDICQRGTSLTIQCQVDSQVTMMFWYRQQPGQSLTLIATANQGSEATYESGFVIDKFPISRPNLTFSTLTVSNMSPEDSSIYLCSVESSMNTEAFFGQGTRLTVV.

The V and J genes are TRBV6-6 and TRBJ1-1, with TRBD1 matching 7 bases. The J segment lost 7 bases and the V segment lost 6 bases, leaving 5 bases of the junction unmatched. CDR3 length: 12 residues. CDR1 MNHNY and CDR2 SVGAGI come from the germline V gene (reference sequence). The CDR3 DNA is TGTGCCAGCAGACCCCAGGGGGGTGAAGCTTTCTTT. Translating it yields CASRPQGGEAFF.

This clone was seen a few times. CDR3 coding DNA: TGTGCCAGCTCACCACAAGGGGATAGAAATTCACCCCTCCACTTT. Translating it yields CASSPQGDRNSPLHF. The chain employs TRBV18 and TRBJ1-6; D is possibly TRBD1 (5 bases). CDR1 is KGHSH, CDR2 LQKENI, per germline. This CDR3 is 15 amino acids long. V was trimmed by 1 base and J by 7 bases, leaving 11 bases between them.

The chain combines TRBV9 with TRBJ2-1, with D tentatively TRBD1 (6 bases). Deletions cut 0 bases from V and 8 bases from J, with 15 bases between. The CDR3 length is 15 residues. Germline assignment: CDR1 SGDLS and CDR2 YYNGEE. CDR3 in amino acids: CASSVAGTPLDEQFF. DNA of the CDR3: TGTGCCAGCAGCGTAGCGGGGACACCATTGGATGAGCAGTTCTTC.

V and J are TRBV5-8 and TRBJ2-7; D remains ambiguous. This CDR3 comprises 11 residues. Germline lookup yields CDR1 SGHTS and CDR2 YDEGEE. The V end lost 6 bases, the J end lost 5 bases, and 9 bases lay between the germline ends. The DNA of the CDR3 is TGTGCCAGCAACGCCGGTAACGAGCAGTACTTC. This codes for CASNAGNEQYF.

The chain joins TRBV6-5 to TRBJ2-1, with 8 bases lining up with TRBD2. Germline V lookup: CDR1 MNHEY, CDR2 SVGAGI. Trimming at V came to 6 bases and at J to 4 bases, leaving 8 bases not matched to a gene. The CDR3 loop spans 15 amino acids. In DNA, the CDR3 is TGTGCCAGCAGCGGGCGGGGGGCTGGTTACAATGAGCAGTTCTTC. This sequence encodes CASSGRGAGYNEQFF.